The 26 T cell receptor beta chains presented below share a single source sample, sequenced in a study of shared clonotypes between healthy human individuals. This table comes from immunoSEQ multiplex PCR, and its TCRdb copy is limited to in-frame clones, with some not included. The table records 2 million to 2.5 million clones, 85% to 95% of them present only once. Source material: naive CD4+ T cells sorted from blood. Subset meaning: CD45RA+ positively selected. The receptors derive from a man younger than 30 in good health.

In DNA form, the CDR3 reads TGTGCCATCGGAGGACAGGGCCAGTTCGAGGAGCTGTTTTTT. Amino acid sequence: CAIGGQGQFEELFF. This chain uses TRBV10-3 with TRBJ2-2; 8 nucleotides line up with TRBD1. Per germline, CDR1 ENHRY and CDR2 SYGVKD. There are 14 residues in the CDR3. Unmatched junction bases numbered 12, after V lost 8 bases and J lost 10 bases.

The chain has TRBV6-1 and TRBJ2-5; TRBD2 agrees at 8 bases. There are 15 residues in the CDR3. From germline, CDR1 is MNHNS and CDR2 SASEGT. V was clipped by 5 bases and J by 4 bases; unmatched bases: 9. CDR3 in amino acids: CASSQLAAGGETQYF. In DNA, the CDR3 is TGTGCCAGCAGTCAACTAGCGGCGGGGGGAGAGACCCAGTACTTC.

J is TRBJ2-7 and V is TRBV7-2, with 10 bases aligning to TRBD1. The junction had 12 bases not matched to a gene; V was cut back by 3 bases and J by 7 bases. The CDR3 is 16 residues long. Germline CDR1 is SGHTA and CDR2 is FQGNSA. As DNA, the CDR3 is TGTGCCAGCAGCTTGAATGTTGGGACAGGGGAGAAGGAGCAGTACTTC. Translating gives CASSLNVGTGEKEQYF.

The J gene is TRBJ1-1, the V gene TRBV10-1; the D gene is possibly TRBD1 (5 bases). The CDR3 runs 15 residues. Germline CDR1 is WNHNN and CDR2 is SYGVQD (reference sequence). Trimming pared 3 bases from V and 3 bases from J, leaving 14 bases between. CDR3 coding DNA: TGCGCCAGCAGTGATAGGGGCAAGGCCGACACTGAAGCTTTCTTT. Translated, it gives CASSDRGKADTEAFF.

The chain has TRBV30 and TRBJ1-6, with D hard to call. The CDR3 spans 15 residues. Trimming cost V 2 bases and J 0 bases, with 8 bases left between them. Germline V lookup: CDR1 GTSNPN, CDR2 SVGIG (reference sequence). CDR3 residues: CAWSTVSSYNSPLHF. CDR3 coding DNA: TGTGCCTGGAGTACGGTGAGCTCCTATAATTCACCCCTCCACTTT. The full variable domain, its missing parts supplied by reference TRBV30 and TRBJ1-6, is SQTIHQWPATLVQPVGSPLSLECTVEGTSNPNLYWYRQAAGRGLQLLFYSVGIGQISSEVPQNLSASRPQDRQFILSSKKLLLSDSGFYLCAWSTVSSYNSPLHFGNGTRLTVT.

The chain combines TRBV19 with TRBJ1-3, with D unclear. The CDR3 spans 16 residues. Germline CDR1 is LNHDA and CDR2 is SQIVND (reference sequence). V was pared by 5 bases and J by 2 bases, with 16 bases between. The CDR3 here is CASSLTMAPPGNTIYF. The DNA for the CDR3 is TGTGCCAGTAGTCTTACAATGGCGCCCCCTGGAAACACCATATATTTT.

Turning to this clone: This CDR3 is also generated by other DNA sequences in the sample. The chain has TRBV6-5 and TRBJ1-5, with D possibly being TRBD1 (5 bases). CDR3 length equals 12 residues. Germline V gene sequence: CDR1 MNHEY, CDR2 SVGAGI. V was cut by 6 bases and J by 4 bases, with 7 bases left in between. CDR3 sequence (DNA): TGTGCCAGCAGGGGGGGAAATCAGCCCCAGCATTTT. It specifies CASRGGNQPQHF.

V is TRBV2 and J is TRBJ2-7; 13 bases match TRBD2. The CDR3 totals 15 residues. After removal of 4 bases from V and 7 bases from J, the junction contained 7 bases not matched to a gene. Germline lookup yields CDR1 SNHLY and CDR2 FYNNEI. The DNA of the CDR3 is TGTGCCAGCAGTGGCGGGACTAGCGGGGCAGGGGAGCAGTACTTC. This encodes CASSGGTSGAGEQYF.

This chain uses TRBV19 with TRBJ2-1; D is uncertain. Germline V lookup: CDR1 LNHDA, CDR2 SQIVND (reference sequence). The V end lost 4 bases, the J end lost 3 bases, and 19 bases lay between the germline ends. The CDR3 loop spans 17 amino acids. CDR3 in DNA: TGTGCCAGTAGTACCGGCCTGGAAAAGGCAAACTACAATGAGCAGTTCTTC. It codes for CASSTGLEKANYNEQFF.

The chain employs TRBV2 and TRBJ2-7; 8 nucleotides agree with TRBD2. Germline trimming cut 6 bases from V and 0 bases from J; bases unmatched to any gene: 4. The germline V gene encodes CDR1 SNHLY and CDR2 FYNNEI. The CDR3 is 14 amino acids. CDR3 DNA: TGTGCCAGCAGGAAGAGCGGGAGCTCCTACGAGCAGTACTTC. Its translation is CASRKSGSSYEQYF.

The chain couples TRBV2 to TRBJ2-1, with 10 bases fitting TRBD2. CDR3 length equals 15 residues. Trimming removed 8 bases from V and 8 bases from J; junction bases left unmatched: 12. Germline V gene sequence: CDR1 SNHLY, CDR2 FYNNEI. The CDR3 loop is CASSQREGHGDEQFF. The CDR3 coding sequence is TGTGCCAGCTCCCAGCGGGAGGGCCATGGGGATGAGCAGTTCTTC.

V is TRBV25-1 and J is TRBJ2-6; TRBD1 might be the D (6 bases). Trimming stripped 1 base from V and 1 base from J, with 14 bases between. This CDR3 has 18 amino acids. CDR1 and CDR2 from the germline V gene are MGHDK and SYGVNS. CDR3 sequence: CASSELGGPASGANVLTF. In nucleotides, the CDR3 is TGTGCCAGCAGTGAATTAGGGGGTCCCGCATCTGGGGCCAACGTCCTGACTTTC.

The CDR3 coding sequence is TGTGCCAGCAGTCCACTGGGACAGGGGGCAAATGAGAATGGCTACACCTTC. This codes for CASSPLGQGANENGYTF. The chain combines TRBV27 with TRBJ1-2; the match to TRBD1 covers 12 bases. V shed 5 bases, J shed 6 bases, and the junction held 13 bases outside the gene matches. The CDR3 has 17 amino acids. The germline V gene has CDR1 MNHEY and CDR2 SMNVEV (reference sequence).

The V call is TRBV18, the J call TRBJ2-5; 8 bases are a match to TRBD1. The CDR3 sequence is 14 residues long. V shed 6 bases and J 2 bases; nucleotides not matched to a gene: 5. Germline CDR1 is KGHSH and CDR2 is LQKENI. This chain's CDR3 is CASSLTGVQETQYF. The CDR3 DNA is TGTGCCAGCTCTCTGACAGGGGTGCAAGAGACCCAGTACTTC.

The gene calls are TRBV30 and TRBJ2-3; 10 bases fit TRBD2. The CDR3 spans 12 residues. The J segment lost 11 bases and the V segment lost 8 bases, leaving 10 bases of the junction unmatched. Germline values: CDR1 GTSNPN, CDR2 SVGIG (reference sequence). CDR3 nucleotide sequence: TGTGCCCGAGGGACTAGCGCCGGAAGGCAGTATTTT. This gives the protein CARGTSAGRQYF.

This rearrangement joins TRBV2 to TRBJ2-2, with 9 bases lining up with TRBD1. This CDR3 comprises 13 residues. Germline V gives CDR1 SNHLY, CDR2 FYNNEI. V gave up 8 bases and J gave up 4 bases; unmatched junction bases: 2. CDR3 sequence reads: CASGQGSTGELFF. DNA for the CDR3: TGTGCCAGCGGACAGGGGAGCACCGGGGAGCTGTTTTTT. Looking up the rest from reference TRBV2 and TRBJ2-2 gives the full variable domain: EPEVTQTPSHQVTQMGQEVILRCVPISNHLYFYWYRQILGQKVEFLVSFYNNEISEKSEIFDDQFSVERPDGSNFTLKIRSTKLEDSAMYFCASGQGSTGELFFGEGSRLTVL.

The chain has TRBV28 and TRBJ1-2; no clear D. The CDR3 has 10 amino acids. Germline assignment: CDR1 MDHEN and CDR2 SYDVKM. V lost 8 bases to trimming and J lost 5 bases, with 6 bases between them. As DNA, the CDR3 is TGTGCCAGCGGCTCTTATGGCTACACCTTC. This encodes CASGSYGYTF.

This clone was observed a single time. The rearrangement uses TRBV6-6 and TRBJ1-5, with D hard to call. V dropped 6 bases and J dropped 5 bases, with 14 bases sitting between them. The CDR3 length is 14 residues. CDR1 MNHNY and CDR2 SVGAGI come from the germline V gene (reference sequence). The CDR3 protein is CASRKGGVDQPQHF. As DNA, the CDR3 is TGTGCCAGCAGGAAGGGAGGTGTCGATCAGCCCCAGCATTTT.

The chain is built from TRBV5-1 and TRBJ2-5; D not resolved. The CDR3 consists of 13 residues. Germline lookup yields CDR1 SGHRS and CDR2 YFSETQ. Trimming cost V 0 bases and J 5 bases, with 8 bases left between them. This chain's CDR3 is CASSLGMVETQYF. CDR3 coding DNA: TGCGCCAGCAGCTTGGGGATGGTCGAGACCCAGTACTTC.

In DNA form, the CDR3 reads TGTGCCAGCTCACCGGGACAGGCTCCCACTGCTTTCTTT. Its protein is CASSPGQAPTAFF. V is TRBV18 and J is TRBJ1-1; 8 bases map to TRBD1. V was pared by 3 bases and J by 11 bases, with 8 bases of the junction left unmatched. CDR3 length: 13 amino acids. In germline, CDR1 is KGHSH, CDR2 LQKENI.

V gene TRBV5-1 combines with J gene TRBJ2-3; unclear D gene. CDR1 is SGHRS and CDR2 is YFSETQ in the germline V gene. The CDR3 has 17 amino acids. V was shortened by 1 base and J by 3 bases, with 18 bases between the two germline ends. In DNA, the CDR3 is TGCGCCAGCAGCTTGACTTTAGGCAGGATTGGAACAGATACGCAGTATTTT. This codes for CASSLTLGRIGTDTQYF.

This chain joins TRBV6-5 and TRBJ1-1, with D hard to call. CDR1 and CDR2 (germline): MNHEY, SVGAGI. CDR3 length: 14 amino acids. The V and J ends lost 3 bases and 0 bases respectively, with 8 bases between them. The CDR3 DNA sequence: TGTGCCAGCAGTTATAGCTACATGAACACTGAAGCTTTCTTT. Amino acid sequence: CASSYSYMNTEAFF.

The V and J genes are TRBV7-9 and TRBJ2-3; D may be TRBD1 or TRBD2 (5 bases each). V dropped 2 bases and J dropped 3 bases, with 21 bases sitting between them. The CDR3 totals 18 residues. Germline CDR1 and CDR2: SEHNR and FQNEAQ (reference sequence). CDR3 sequence: CASSLSPGAGVVTDTQYF. In DNA form, the CDR3 reads TGTGCCAGCAGCTTAAGCCCCGGGGCCGGGGTTGTGACAGATACGCAGTATTTT.

This sequence joins TRBV14 and TRBJ2-7; D is unclear. V gave up 4 bases and J gave up 8 bases, with 12 bases separating them. The CDR3 runs to 12 residues. Per germline, CDR1 SGHDN and CDR2 FVKESK. The DNA for the CDR3 is TGTGCCAGCAGCCCCCCCATGGGAAAGCAGTACTTC. Translation: CASSPPMGKQYF.

This clone was counted a single time. The chain has TRBV19 and TRBJ1-1, with D unresolved. Deletions cut 10 bases from V and 6 bases from J, with 15 bases between. CDR3 length: 12 amino acids. Germline loops: CDR1 LNHDA, CDR2 SQIVND (reference sequence). CDR3 in amino acids: CATLRELPEAFF. In nucleotides, the CDR3 is TGTGCCACCCTCCGAGAGCTTCCTGAAGCTTTCTTT.

The V gene is TRBV7-6, the J gene TRBJ2-5, with TRBD2 matching 10 bases. Germline CDR1 is SGHVS and CDR2 is FNYEAQ. This CDR3 is 18 amino acids long. The V segment lost 3 bases and the J segment 5 bases; nucleotides outside the gene matches: 15. CDR3: CASSFVGASGSRGETQYF. The CDR3 DNA reads as TGTGCCAGCAGCTTTGTTGGAGCTAGCGGGAGCCGGGGGGAGACCCAGTACTTC.